This passage covers 27 T cell receptor beta chains from one sample sequenced in a study of CD8 T cells in Susac syndrome. Reverse transcription of roughly 0.5 to 1 ug RNA was carried out with random hexamers. TCRdb analysed the immunoSEQ multiplex PCR reads with MiXCR anew, one entry per CDR3 protein. The sample yields about 180,000 distinct CDR3 sequences, 85% to 95% seen once. What was sequenced was CD8+ T cells from PBMCs. All receptors derive from a human donor with multiple sclerosis.

The chain is built from TRBV27 and TRBJ1-5, with D tentatively TRBD1 (5 bases). Germline assignment: CDR1 MNHEY and CDR2 SMNVEV (reference sequence). Trimming removed 2 bases at V and 5 bases at J, with 10 bases between. The CDR3 runs 14 residues. The CDR3 reads CASSLRDRYQPQHF. The CDR3 DNA reads as TGTGCCAGCAGTTTACGGGACCGATATCAGCCCCAGCATTTT.

The sample holds one count of this clonotype. This chain links TRBV29-1 with TRBJ2-1, with 9 bases lining up with TRBD1. Germline-derived CDR1 and CDR2 are SQVTM and ANQGSEA. V lost 5 bases, J lost 7 bases, and 15 bases stayed unmatched. The CDR3 extends over 16 amino acids. The CDR3 DNA is TGCAGCGTTCCGCATACCGGGACAGGGTTTTTTAATGAGCAGTTCTTC. It is translated as CSVPHTGTGFFNEQFF.

This clonotype was seen once. V and J are TRBV4-1 and TRBJ2-3; D unresolved. This CDR3 comprises 14 residues. Trimming took off 5 bases at V and 2 bases at J, with 11 bases between the two ends. Per germline, CDR1 MGHRA and CDR2 YSYEKL. The CDR3 sequence is CASSESPSTDTQYF. CDR3 sequence (DNA): TGCGCCAGCAGCGAAAGCCCCTCCACAGATACGCAGTATTTT.

This clonotype was recorded only once. The chain combines TRBV7-9 with TRBJ2-7; perhaps TRBD1 as D (6 bases). Trimming cost V 7 bases and J 2 bases, with 21 bases left between them. Germline V lookup: CDR1 SEHNR, CDR2 FQNEAQ (reference sequence). The CDR3 sequence is 16 residues long. The CDR3 DNA is TGTGCCAGCACCCCCCTCGTTGGGGGCCGCACCTACGAGCAGTACTTC. Protein sequence: CASTPLVGGRTYEQYF.

Here the CDR3 DNA reads TGTGCCAGCAGCCCGGTGGTACAAGAGACCCAGTACTTC. Translated: CASSPVVQETQYF. V is TRBV7-6 and J is TRBJ2-5; D gene unclear. The CDR3 runs 13 residues. Per the germline V gene, CDR1 is SGHVS and CDR2 is FNYEAQ. The ends were cut back, 5 bases at V and 2 bases at J, with 9 bases in the middle.

This chain uses TRBV5-1 with TRBJ1-1; D is ambiguous. This CDR3 comprises 12 residues. CDR1 SGHRS and CDR2 YFSETQ come from the germline V gene. V lost 6 bases and J 2 bases, leaving 8 bases between the germline ends. The CDR3 nucleotides read TGCGCCAGCACGGGGATAAACACTGAAGCTTTCTTT. Protein product: CASTGINTEAFF.

The CDR3 sequence is CSASVSERERRYEQYF. The CDR3, as DNA: TGCAGTGCTAGTGTGTCGGAGCGGGAGCGTCGATACGAGCAGTACTTC. The V gene is TRBV20-1, the J gene TRBJ2-7; 8 nucleotides align to TRBD2. Germline values: CDR1 DFQATT, CDR2 SNEGSKA (reference sequence). The CDR3 is 16 amino acids. The trim removed 3 bases at V and 4 bases at J, leaving 14 bases unmatched.

The V call is TRBV9, the J call TRBJ2-2; 7 bases align to TRBD1. This CDR3 has 13 amino acids. The junction had 0 bases not matched to a gene; V was cut back by 1 base and J by 6 bases. The germline V gene encodes CDR1 SGDLS and CDR2 YYNGEE. CDR3: CASSVQGAGELFF. In DNA, the CDR3 is TGTGCCAGCAGCGTACAGGGGGCCGGGGAGCTGTTTTTT.

This sequence joins TRBV7-2 and TRBJ2-7; D may be TRBD1 (6 bases). The CDR3 is made up of 14 amino acids. Germline V gives CDR1 SGHTA, CDR2 FQGNSA. V was shortened by 5 bases and J by 3 bases, with 14 bases between the two germline ends. The CDR3 sequence is CASSQTGTGYEQYF. The CDR3 DNA reads as TGTGCCAGCAGCCAAACAGGGACCGGCTACGAGCAGTACTTC.

This chain connects TRBV6-5 to TRBJ2-5, with a weak D call TRBD1 (6 bases). The CDR3 is 16 residues long. Trimming left V 4 bases short and J 0 bases short, with 15 bases between. Looked up from germline, CDR1 is MNHEY and CDR2 is SVGAGI. The CDR3 here is CASSSLPGHDQETQYF. In DNA, the CDR3 is TGTGCCAGCAGTTCCCTACCGGGACACGACCAAGAGACCCAGTACTTC.

The chain couples TRBV7-9 to TRBJ2-1; no clear D gene. Germline assignment: CDR1 SEHNR and CDR2 FQNEAQ (reference sequence). The V end was cut by 1 base, the J end by 9 bases, with 7 bases between. The CDR3 is made up of 12 amino acids. The CDR3 sequence: CASSLEGGEQFF. The CDR3 coding sequence is TGTGCCAGCAGCTTAGAAGGTGGTGAGCAGTTCTTC.

J is TRBJ2-3 and V is TRBV27; D ambiguous. The CDR3 extends over 15 amino acids. Per germline, CDR1 MNHEY and CDR2 SMNVEV (reference sequence). V was pared by 5 bases and J by 4 bases, with 16 bases between. CDR3 bases: TGTGCCAGCAGTCCCTCGCAGGTTGGCCCAGATACGCAGTATTTT. The encoded protein is CASSPSQVGPDTQYF.

The V call is TRBV18, the J call TRBJ2-3; possibly TRBD1 for D (5 bases). CDR1 is KGHSH, CDR2 LQKENI, per germline. Trimming shortened V by 2 bases and J by 2 bases, and 14 bases separated the two germline ends. The CDR3 covers 16 residues. CDR3 coding DNA: TGTGCCAGCTCACCAGTTGTTCAGGGAAACACAGATACGCAGTATTTT. Translation: CASSPVVQGNTDTQYF.

The V and J genes are TRBV9 and TRBJ2-7; D is undetermined. V gave up 3 bases and J gave up 0 bases, with 7 bases separating them. Germline V gene lookup returns CDR1 SGDLS and CDR2 YYNGEE. This CDR3 region has 13 residues. For the CDR3, the DNA is TGTGCCAGCAGCGGGCCGAGCTCCTACGAGCAGTACTTC. Translated: CASSGPSSYEQYF.

The V call is TRBV28, the J call TRBJ2-1; 14 bases are a match to TRBD2. V lost 4 bases to trimming and J lost 7 bases; unmatched junction nucleotides: 9. CDR1 and CDR2 from the germline V gene are MDHEN and SYDVKM. CDR3 length: 17 residues. The CDR3 protein is CASSYPLGLAGVNEQFF. The CDR3, as DNA: TGTGCCAGCAGTTACCCCCTGGGACTAGCGGGAGTGAATGAGCAGTTCTTC.

V gene TRBV7-9 combines with J gene TRBJ2-1; D not certain. Trimming took off 7 bases at V and 10 bases at J, with 5 bases between the two ends. Germline V lookup: CDR1 SEHNR, CDR2 FQNEAQ (reference sequence). This CDR3 is built from 9 residues. DNA for the CDR3: TGTGCCAGCACCCCCGAGCAGTTCTTC. Translating gives CASTPEQFF.

This clonotype has only one observation. This chain uses TRBV19 with TRBJ1-5; D is unresolved. V lost 7 bases and J lost 4, with 11 bases in between. This CDR3 has 13 residues. Germline V gene sequence: CDR1 LNHDA, CDR2 SQIVND (reference sequence). The CDR3 spells CASKVRENQPQHF. The CDR3 DNA follows: TGTGCCAGTAAGGTTAGGGAAAATCAGCCCCAGCATTTT. Complete variable domain (other parts from reference TRBV19 and TRBJ1-5): DGGITQSPKYLFRKEGQNVTLSCEQNLNHDAMYWYRQDPGQGLRLIYYSQIVNDFQKGDIAEGYSVSREKKESFPLTVTSAQKNPTAFYLCASKVRENQPQHFGDGTRLSIL.

The chain is built from TRBV2 and TRBJ2-3; D perhaps matches TRBD2 (6 bases). Germline CDR1 SNHLY, CDR2 FYNNEI. The CDR3 is made up of 15 amino acids. V lost 2 bases, J lost 1 base, and 10 bases lay in between. CDR3 residues: CASSESLAGTDTQYF. CDR3 coding DNA: TGTGCCAGCAGTGAATCACTAGCAGGCACAGATACGCAGTATTTT.

The CDR3 nucleotides read TGTGCCAGTAGTCGCAGGGTCGGCACTGAAGCTTTCTTT. Its translation: CASSRRVGTEAFF. The chain combines TRBV19 with TRBJ1-1; the D gene is possibly TRBD1 (5 bases). CDR3 length: 13 residues. Germline V lookup: CDR1 LNHDA, CDR2 SQIVND (reference sequence). Deletions cut 5 bases from V and 4 bases from J, with 11 bases between.

The chain couples TRBV13 to TRBJ1-5; D is ambiguous. V lost 8 bases, J lost 3 bases, and 8 bases lay in between. The CDR3 covers 12 residues. From germline, CDR1 is PRHDT and CDR2 FYEKMQ (reference sequence). CDR3 amino acids: CASGSNNQPQHF. The CDR3 region has the DNA TGTGCCAGCGGCTCGAACAATCAGCCCCAGCATTTT. The complete variable domain, with remaining parts taken from reference TRBV13 and TRBJ1-5, reads AAGVIQSPRHLIKEKRETATLKCYPIPRHDTVYWYQQGPGQDPQFLISFYEKMQSDKGSIPDRFSAQQFSDYHSELNMSSLELGDSALYFCASGSNNQPQHFGDGTRLSIL.

This chain links TRBV3-1 with TRBJ2-7, with 13 bases lining up with TRBD2. V gave up 4 bases and J gave up 5 bases; unmatched junction bases: 2. Germline V gene data show CDR1 as LGHDT and CDR2 as YNNKEL (reference sequence). The CDR3 consists of 14 residues. In nucleotides, the CDR3 is TGTGCCAGCAGCCTAGGACTAGCGGGAGACGAGCAGTACTTC. It is translated as CASSLGLAGDEQYF.

This clonotype was found once. V and J are TRBV10-3 and TRBJ1-2; D is uncertain. The CDR3 contains 15 residues. Germline V lookup: CDR1 ENHRY, CDR2 SYGVKD. Trimming took off 0 bases at V and 2 bases at J, with 10 bases between the two ends. CDR3 sequence: CAISESIGENYGYTF. In DNA, the CDR3 is TGTGCCATCAGTGAGTCGATCGGAGAAAACTATGGCTACACCTTC.

This chain connects TRBV29-1 to TRBJ2-3; maybe TRBD1 (5 bases). V gave up 2 bases and J gave up 1 base, with 13 bases separating them. CDR1 and CDR2 from the germline V gene are SQVTM and ANQGSEA. CDR3 length: 15 residues. The CDR3 sequence: CSVEFRGMGTDTQYF. In DNA, the CDR3 is TGCAGCGTTGAATTTAGGGGAATGGGCACAGATACGCAGTATTTT.

The rearrangement links TRBV2 to TRBJ2-2; D is unresolved. Trimming cost V 2 bases and J 3 bases, with 16 bases left between them. CDR3 length equals 17 residues. Germline values: CDR1 SNHLY, CDR2 FYNNEI. The chain's CDR3 is CASSEPPTVIHTGELFF. The CDR3 DNA reads TGTGCCAGCAGTGAACCCCCTACGGTTATCCACACCGGGGAGCTGTTTTTT.

This sequence joins TRBV20-1 and TRBJ1-1; 9 nucleotides align to TRBD1. The germline CDR1 and CDR2 sequences are DFQATT and SNEGSKA (reference sequence). The CDR3 covers 12 residues. The CDR3 DNA reads TGCAGCGCGGGACAGGGAGGGAAGAGGGCTTTCTTT. Translation gives CSAGQGGKRAFF.

The rearrangement uses TRBV29-1 and TRBJ1-2, with 8 bases aligning to TRBD1. The CDR3 has 15 residues. The V and J ends lost 6 bases and 5 bases, in that order; junction bases with no gene match: 14. Germline lookup yields CDR1 SQVTM and CDR2 ANQGSEA. CDR3 nucleotides: TGCAGCGTCCCCGGGGGGGACAGGTGGACATATGGCTACACCTTC. It codes for CSVPGGDRWTYGYTF.

This rearrangement joins TRBV27 to TRBJ2-4; unclear D gene. The CDR3 totals 13 residues. Germline CDR1 is MNHEY and CDR2 is SMNVEV (reference sequence). V was trimmed by 8 bases and J by 9 bases, leaving 17 bases between them. The CDR3 region has the DNA TGTGCCAGCGGTCTAGGTAGGATGGGCATTCAGTACTTC. Amino acids: CASGLGRMGIQYF.